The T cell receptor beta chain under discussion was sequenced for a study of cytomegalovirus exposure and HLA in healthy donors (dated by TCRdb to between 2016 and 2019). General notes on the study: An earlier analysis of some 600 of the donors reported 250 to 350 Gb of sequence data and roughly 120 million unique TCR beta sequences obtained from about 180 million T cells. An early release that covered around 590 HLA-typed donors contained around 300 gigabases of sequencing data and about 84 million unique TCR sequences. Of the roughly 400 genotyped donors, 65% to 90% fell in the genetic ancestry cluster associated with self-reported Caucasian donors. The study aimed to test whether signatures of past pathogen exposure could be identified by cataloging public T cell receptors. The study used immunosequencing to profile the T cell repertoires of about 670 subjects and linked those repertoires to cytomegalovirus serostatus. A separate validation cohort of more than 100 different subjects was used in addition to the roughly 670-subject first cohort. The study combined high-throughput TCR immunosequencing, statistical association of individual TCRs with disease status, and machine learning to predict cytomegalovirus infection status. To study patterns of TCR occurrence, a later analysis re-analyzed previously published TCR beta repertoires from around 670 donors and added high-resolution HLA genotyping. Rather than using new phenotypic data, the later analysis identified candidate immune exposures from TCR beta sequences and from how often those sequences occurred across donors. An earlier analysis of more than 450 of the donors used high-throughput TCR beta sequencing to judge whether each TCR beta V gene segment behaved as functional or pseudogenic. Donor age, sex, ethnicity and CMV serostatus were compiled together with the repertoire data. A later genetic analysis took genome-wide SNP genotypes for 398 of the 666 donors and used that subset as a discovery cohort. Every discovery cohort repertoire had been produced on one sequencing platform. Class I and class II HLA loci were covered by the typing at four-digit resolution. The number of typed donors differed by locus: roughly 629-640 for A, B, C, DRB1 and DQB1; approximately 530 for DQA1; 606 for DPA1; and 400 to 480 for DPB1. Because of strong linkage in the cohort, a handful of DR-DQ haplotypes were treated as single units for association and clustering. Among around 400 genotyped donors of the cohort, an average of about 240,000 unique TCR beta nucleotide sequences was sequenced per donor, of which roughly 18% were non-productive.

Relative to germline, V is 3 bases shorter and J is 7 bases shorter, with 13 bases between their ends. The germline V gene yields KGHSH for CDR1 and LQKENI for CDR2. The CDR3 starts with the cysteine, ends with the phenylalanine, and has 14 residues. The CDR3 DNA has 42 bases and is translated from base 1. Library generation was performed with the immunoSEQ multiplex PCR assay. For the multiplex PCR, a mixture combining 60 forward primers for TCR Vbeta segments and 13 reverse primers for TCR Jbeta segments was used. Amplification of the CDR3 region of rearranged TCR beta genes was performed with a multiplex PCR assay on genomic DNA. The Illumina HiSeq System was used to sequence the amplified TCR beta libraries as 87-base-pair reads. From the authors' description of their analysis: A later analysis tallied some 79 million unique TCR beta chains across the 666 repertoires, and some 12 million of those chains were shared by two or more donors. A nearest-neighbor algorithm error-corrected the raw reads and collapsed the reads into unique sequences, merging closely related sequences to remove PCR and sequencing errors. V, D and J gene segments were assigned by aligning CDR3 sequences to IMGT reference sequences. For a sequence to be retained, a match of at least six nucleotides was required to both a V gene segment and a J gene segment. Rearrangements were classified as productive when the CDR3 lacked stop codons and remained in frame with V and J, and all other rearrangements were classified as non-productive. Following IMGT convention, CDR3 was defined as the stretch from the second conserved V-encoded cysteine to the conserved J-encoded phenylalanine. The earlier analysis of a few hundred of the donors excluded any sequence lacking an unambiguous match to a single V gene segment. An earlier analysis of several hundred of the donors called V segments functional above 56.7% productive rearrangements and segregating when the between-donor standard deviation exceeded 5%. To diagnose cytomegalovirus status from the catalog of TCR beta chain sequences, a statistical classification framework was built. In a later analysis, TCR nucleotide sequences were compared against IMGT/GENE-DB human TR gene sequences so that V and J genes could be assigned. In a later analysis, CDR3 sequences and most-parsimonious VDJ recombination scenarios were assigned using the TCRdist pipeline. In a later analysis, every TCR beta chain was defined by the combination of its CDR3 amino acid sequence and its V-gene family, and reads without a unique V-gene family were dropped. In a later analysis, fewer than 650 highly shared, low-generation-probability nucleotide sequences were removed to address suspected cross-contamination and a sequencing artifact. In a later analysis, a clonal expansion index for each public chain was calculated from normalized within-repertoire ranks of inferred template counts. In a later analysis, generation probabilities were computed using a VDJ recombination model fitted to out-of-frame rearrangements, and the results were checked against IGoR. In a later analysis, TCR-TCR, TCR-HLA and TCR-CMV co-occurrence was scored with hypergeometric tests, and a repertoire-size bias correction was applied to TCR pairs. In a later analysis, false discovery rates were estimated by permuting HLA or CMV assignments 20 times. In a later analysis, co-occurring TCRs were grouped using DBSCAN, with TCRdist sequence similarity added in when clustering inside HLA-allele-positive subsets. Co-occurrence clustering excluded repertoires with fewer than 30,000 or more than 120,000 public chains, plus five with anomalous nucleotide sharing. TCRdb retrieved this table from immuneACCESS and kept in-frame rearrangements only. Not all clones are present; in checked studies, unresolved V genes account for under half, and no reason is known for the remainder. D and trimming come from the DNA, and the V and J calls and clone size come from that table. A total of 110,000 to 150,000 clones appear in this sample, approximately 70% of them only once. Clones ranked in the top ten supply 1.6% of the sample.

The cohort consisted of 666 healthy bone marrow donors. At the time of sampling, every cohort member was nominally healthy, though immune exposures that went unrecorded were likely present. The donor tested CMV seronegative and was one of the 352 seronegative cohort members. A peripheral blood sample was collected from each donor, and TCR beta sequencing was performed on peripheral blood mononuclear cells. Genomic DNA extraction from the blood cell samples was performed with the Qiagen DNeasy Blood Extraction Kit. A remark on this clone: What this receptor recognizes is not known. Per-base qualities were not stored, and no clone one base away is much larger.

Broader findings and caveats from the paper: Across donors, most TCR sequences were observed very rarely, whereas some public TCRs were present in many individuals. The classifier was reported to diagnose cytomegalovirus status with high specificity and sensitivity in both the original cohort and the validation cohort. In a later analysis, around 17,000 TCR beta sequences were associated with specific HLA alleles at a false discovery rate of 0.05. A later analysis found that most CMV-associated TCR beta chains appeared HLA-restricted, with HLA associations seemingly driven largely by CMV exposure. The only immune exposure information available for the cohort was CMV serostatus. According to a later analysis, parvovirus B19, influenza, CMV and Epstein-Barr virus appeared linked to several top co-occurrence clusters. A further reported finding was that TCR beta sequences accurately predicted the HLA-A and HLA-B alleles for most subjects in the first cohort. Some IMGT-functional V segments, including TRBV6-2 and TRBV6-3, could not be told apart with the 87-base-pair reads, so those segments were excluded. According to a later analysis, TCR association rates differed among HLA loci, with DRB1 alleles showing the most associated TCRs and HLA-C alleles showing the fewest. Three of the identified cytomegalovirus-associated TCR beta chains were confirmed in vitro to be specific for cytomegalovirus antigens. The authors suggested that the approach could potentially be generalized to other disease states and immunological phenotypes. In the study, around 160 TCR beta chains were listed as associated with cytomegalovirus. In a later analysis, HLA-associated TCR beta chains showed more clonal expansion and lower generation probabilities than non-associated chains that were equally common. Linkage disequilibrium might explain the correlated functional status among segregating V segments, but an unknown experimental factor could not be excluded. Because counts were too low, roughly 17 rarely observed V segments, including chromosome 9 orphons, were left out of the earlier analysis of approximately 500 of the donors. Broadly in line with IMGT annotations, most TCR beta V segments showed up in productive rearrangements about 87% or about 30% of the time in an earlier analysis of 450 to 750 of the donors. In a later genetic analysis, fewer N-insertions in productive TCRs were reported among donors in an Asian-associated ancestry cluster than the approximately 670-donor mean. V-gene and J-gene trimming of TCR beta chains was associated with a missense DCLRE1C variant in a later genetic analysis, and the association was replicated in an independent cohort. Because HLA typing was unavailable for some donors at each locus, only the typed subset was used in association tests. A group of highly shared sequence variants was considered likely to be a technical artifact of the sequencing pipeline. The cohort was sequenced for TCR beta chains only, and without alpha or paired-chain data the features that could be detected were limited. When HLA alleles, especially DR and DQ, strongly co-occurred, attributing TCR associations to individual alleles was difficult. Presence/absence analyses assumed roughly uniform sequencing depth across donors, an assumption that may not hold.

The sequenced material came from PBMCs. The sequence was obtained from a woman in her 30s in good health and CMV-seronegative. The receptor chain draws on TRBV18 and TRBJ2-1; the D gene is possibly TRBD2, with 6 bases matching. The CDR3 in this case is CASSPGGPLNEQFF. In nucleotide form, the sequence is TGTGCCAGCTCACCGGGGGGACCCCTAAATGAGCAGTTCTTC.